This T cell receptor beta chain was captured in a study of cytomegalovirus exposure and HLA in healthy donors. In the PCR, 60 Vbeta and 13 Jbeta primers were used. The table came from immunoSEQ multiplex PCR; TCRdb's copy has only in-frame clones and leaves some out. The sample comprises 210,000 or so clones, roughly four fifths of which are singletons, and 1.4% rests with the top ten. Trimming left V 2 bases short and J 3 bases short, with 14 bases between. The CDR3 is made up of 15 amino acids. Looked up from germline, CDR1 is SGHNT and CDR2 is YYREEE (reference sequence). This clone has just one count.

The V and J genes are TRBV5-4 and TRBJ1-2; tentative D call: TRBD1 (5 bases). The sequence derives from a girl between 5 and 17 years old in good health and CMV-seronegative. The sequenced sample was PBMCs. The CDR3 sequence: CASSFPGNRDYGYTF. CDR3 in DNA: TGTGCCAGCAGCTTTCCAGGGAATCGGGACTATGGCTACACCTTC.